The next 23 T cell receptor beta chains were all read from a single sample in a study of blood T cells in healthy people across ages. Sample-barcoded 5' priming and a J-beta primer mix drove a second PCR of about 6 to 12 cycles. TCRdb re-called the 5' RACE reads with MiXCR, one entry per CDR3 protein. The sample lists hundreds of thousands of distinct CDR3 sequences; about 54% were seen once. Sequenced material: blood. These receptor sequences come from a man between 60 and 70 years old in good health.

J is TRBJ2-1 and V is TRBV7-2; tentatively, D is TRBD1 (5 bases). V dropped 1 base and J dropped 7 bases, with 11 bases sitting between them. The CDR3 is 14 residues long. Germline V gene sequence: CDR1 SGHTA, CDR2 FQGNSA. CDR3 residues: CASSLVVQGNEQFF. The CDR3 bases are TGTGCCAGCAGCTTAGTAGTGCAGGGTAATGAGCAGTTCTTC.

This chain links TRBV18 with TRBJ1-1; D remains unclear. Germline assignment: CDR1 KGHSH and CDR2 LQKENI. This CDR3 region has 15 residues. The V end lost 0 bases, the J end lost 6 bases, and 14 bases lay between the germline ends. CDR3: CASSPPLVTRAEAFF. CDR3 sequence (DNA): TGTGCCAGCTCACCACCGTTAGTGACGAGAGCTGAAGCTTTCTTT.

This clonotype was observed a handful of times. CDR3 amino acids: CASSKALVHGRGHEQYF. In nucleotides, the CDR3 is TGTGCCAGCAGCAAAGCTTTGGTCCACGGCAGGGGACACGAGCAGTACTTC. The rearrangement uses TRBV21-1 and TRBJ2-7; the table's D call, TRBD1, has no DNA check behind it. TRBV21-1 is annotated as a pseudogene. The CDR3 totals 17 residues.

This chain connects TRBV25-1 to TRBJ2-7; D call uncertain. Germline V gene data show CDR1 as MGHDK and CDR2 as SYGVNS. The CDR3 covers 13 residues. Trimming removed 3 bases at V and 2 bases at J, with 8 bases between. The CDR3 sequence: CASSDSSAYEQYF. The CDR3 DNA sequence: TGTGCCAGCAGTGACAGCAGCGCCTACGAGCAGTACTTC.

The chain recombines TRBV6-2 or TRBV6-3 with TRBJ2-1; 9 bases agree with TRBD2. The germline V gene encodes CDR1 MNHEY and CDR2 SVGEGT. This CDR3 is 14 amino acids long. Trimming cost V 7 bases and J 4 bases; bases outside gene matches: 5. This CDR3 is CASKQRGAYNEQFF. The CDR3 DNA is TGTGCCAGCAAGCAGCGGGGGGCGTACAATGAGCAGTTCTTC.

The CDR3 sequence: CASSEGGQPYVQQYF. Here the CDR3 DNA reads TGTGCCAGCAGTGAAGGAGGACAGCCCTACGTCCAGCAGTACTTC. This rearrangement joins TRBV6-1 to TRBJ2-5, with a tentative D call TRBD1 (6 bases). The germline CDR1 and CDR2 sequences are MNHNS and SASEGT. V lost 1 base, J lost 11 bases, and 20 bases lay in between. CDR3 length equals 15 residues.

This clonotype was seen a handful of times. This chain joins TRBV20-1 and TRBJ1-1; 9 bases match TRBD1. The germline gives CDR1 DFQATT, CDR2 SNEGSKA (reference sequence). The CDR3 covers 15 residues. With 0 bases clipped from V and 5 bases from J, the junction kept 7 bases outside the gene matches. The CDR3 DNA reads TGCAGTGCTAGAGAGAGGACAGGGGTGCGAACTGAAGCTTTCTTT. Translated: CSARERTGVRTEAFF.

The V gene is TRBV12-3 or TRBV12-4, the J gene TRBJ1-2; TRBD1 is a possible D gene (5 bases). V was shortened by 6 bases and J by 8 bases, with 10 bases between the two germline ends. CDR3 length: 11 residues. This chain's CDR3 is CASSGGFGYTF. The CDR3 DNA reads as TGTGCCAGCAGCGGGGGGTTCGGCTACACCTTC.

The chain combines TRBV28 with TRBJ1-4; D perhaps matches TRBD1 (5 bases). Germline V lookup: CDR1 MDHEN, CDR2 SYDVKM. Trimming stripped 6 bases from V and 10 bases from J, with 21 bases between. CDR3 length: 15 amino acids. As DNA, the CDR3 is TGTGCCAGCAGCCGGGGGGGGACCAATGTTGGAAAACTGTTTTTT. It codes for CASSRGGTNVGKLFF.

V is TRBV29-1 and J is TRBJ2-7, with 7 bases identical to TRBD1. The V segment lost 4 bases and the J segment 6 bases; nucleotides outside the gene matches: 12. Germline V gives CDR1 SQVTM, CDR2 ANQGSEA. This CDR3 is built from 14 residues. The CDR3 coding sequence is TGCAGCGTTGGACAGGGCCCCGGACCCGCCGAGCAGTACTTC. It yields the protein CSVGQGPGPAEQYF.

This clonotype was counted once. This chain links TRBV2 with TRBJ1-2, with a tentative D call TRBD1 (6 bases). CDR1 is SNHLY and CDR2 is FYNNEI in the germline V gene. There are 15 residues in the CDR3. The V end lost 4 bases, the J end lost 6 bases, and 18 bases lay between the germline ends. In nucleotides, the CDR3 is TGTGCCAGCAGTGTACGACAGGCCCGAGGTCATGGCTACACCTTC. Amino acids: CASSVRQARGHGYTF. Full variable domain (missing parts from reference TRBV2 and TRBJ1-2): EPEVTQTPSHQVTQMGQEVILRCVPISNHLYFYWYRQILGQKVEFLVSFYNNEISEKSEIFDDQFSVERPDGSNFTLKIRSTKLEDSAMYFCASSVRQARGHGYTFGSGTRLTVV.

This clonotype was seen just once. The chain carries TRBV5-5 and TRBJ2-5; D is perhaps TRBD1 (6 bases). The V and J ends lost 0 bases and 5 bases respectively, with 14 bases between them. Germline-derived CDR1 and CDR2 are SGHKS and YYEKEE (reference sequence). The CDR3 is made up of 15 amino acids. The CDR3 loop reads CASSLGGTLGETQYF. The CDR3 region has the DNA TGTGCCAGCAGCTTGGGAGGGACACTCGGGGAGACCCAGTACTTC. Combining the CDR3 with reference TRBV5-5 and TRBJ2-5 gives the whole variable domain DAGVTQSPTHLIKTRGQQVTLRCSPISGHKSVSWYQQVLGQGPQFIFQYYEKEERGRGNFPDRFSARQFPNYSSELNVNALLLGDSALYLCASSLGGTLGETQYFGPGTRLLVL.

This rearrangement joins TRBV29-1 to TRBJ2-5, with 11 nucleotides matching TRBD2. V lost 2 bases and J lost 5; bases outside the gene matches: 1. CDR3 length: 13 residues. Germline loops: CDR1 SQVTM, CDR2 ANQGSEA. The CDR3 reads CSVEPSGGETQYF. The CDR3 bases are TGCAGCGTTGAACCTAGCGGGGGGGAGACCCAGTACTTC.

The sample holds a few counts of this clonotype. The V gene is TRBV12-3 or TRBV12-4, the J gene TRBJ2-1; TRBD2 matches at 13 bases. V shed 5 bases, J shed 0 bases, and the junction held 7 bases outside the gene matches. The CDR3 spans 18 residues. Written as DNA, the CDR3 is TGTGCCAGCAGTAGGACTAGCGGGGGCCTCCTCTCCTACAATGAGCAGTTCTTC. It specifies CASSRTSGGLLSYNEQFF.

This clonotype was found a few times. V is TRBV7-8 and J is TRBJ1-6; D perhaps matches TRBD1 (5 bases). The CDR3 totals 15 residues. From germline, CDR1 is SGHVS and CDR2 FQNEAQ. Trimming removed 5 bases at V and 4 bases at J, with 12 bases between. The CDR3 DNA is TGTGCCAGCAGCCCCCGTCAGGGTTATAATTCACCCCTCCACTTT. Translated, it gives CASSPRQGYNSPLHF.

The chain uses TRBV6-1 and TRBJ2-7; TRBD1 or TRBD2 may be the D gene (6 bases each). With 6 bases removed from V and 3 bases from J, the gap between germline ends came to 18 bases. CDR1 is MNHNS and CDR2 is SASEGT in the germline V gene. This CDR3 comprises 15 residues. For the CDR3, the DNA is TGTGCCAGCAGGGGGCCGGAGGAGGGGGTCTACGAGCAGTACTTC. Its protein product is CASRGPEEGVYEQYF.

The chain couples TRBV4-1 to TRBJ2-5, with 9 bases aligning to TRBD1. The J segment lost 5 bases and the V segment lost 4 bases, leaving 8 bases of the junction unmatched. This CDR3 comprises 15 residues. The germline V gene encodes CDR1 MGHRA and CDR2 YSYEKL. The CDR3 sequence is CASSRLTGGVETQYF. The CDR3 coding sequence is TGCGCCAGCAGCCGACTTACAGGGGGCGTGGAGACCCAGTACTTC.

The rearrangement uses TRBV28 and TRBJ2-1; 9 positions agree with TRBD2. Trimming at V came to 4 bases and at J to 4 bases, leaving 5 bases not matched to a gene. Looked up from germline, CDR1 is MDHEN and CDR2 is SYDVKM. There are 15 residues in the CDR3. This CDR3 is CASSSLAGEYNEQFF. DNA for the CDR3: TGTGCCAGCAGTTCATTAGCGGGGGAATACAATGAGCAGTTCTTC.

CDR3 amino acids: CSAPRPGITDTQYF. As DNA, the CDR3 is TGCAGTGCTCCGAGACCAGGGATCACAGATACGCAGTATTTT. The chain employs TRBV20-1 and TRBJ2-3, with D perhaps TRBD1 (5 bases). This CDR3 contains 14 residues. V lost 5 bases to trimming and J lost 2 bases, with 14 bases between them. The germline CDR1 and CDR2 sequences are DFQATT and SNEGSKA (reference sequence).

This sequence joins TRBV5-5 and TRBJ2-1, with D perhaps matching TRBD1 (5 bases). Germline CDR1 SGHKS, CDR2 YYEKEE (reference sequence). V shed 3 bases and J shed 2 bases, with 12 bases lying between them. The CDR3 length is 15 residues. The CDR3 spells CASSWAGSPYNEQFF. In DNA form, the CDR3 reads TGTGCCAGCAGCTGGGCAGGGTCCCCCTACAATGAGCAGTTCTTC.

The chain uses TRBV10-3 and TRBJ1-3, with TRBD1 matching 8 bases. The CDR3 contains 14 residues. The germline gives CDR1 ENHRY, CDR2 SYGVKD. V gave up 6 bases and J gave up 8 bases; unmatched junction bases: 9. CDR3 protein: CAISARTGWDTIYF. Here the CDR3 DNA reads TGTGCCATCAGCGCGCGGACAGGGTGGGACACCATATATTTT.

This clonotype was seen many times. CDR3 sequence (DNA): TGTGCCAGCAGTGAAAGTTCAGGGTATCAGTTCTTC. Translated: CASSESSGYQFF. The chain is built from TRBV2 and TRBJ2-1, with a possible D match to TRBD1 (5 bases). Germline CDR1 reads SNHLY; CDR2 reads FYNNEI. V was clipped by 2 bases and J by 13 bases, with 12 bases between them. CDR3 size: 12 residues.

The V call is TRBV29-1, the J call TRBJ2-3; 11 nucleotides line up with TRBD2. The CDR3 is 15 residues long. V lost 7 bases to trimming and J lost 2 bases; unmatched junction nucleotides: 8. In germline, CDR1 is SQVTM, CDR2 ANQGSEA. DNA for the CDR3: TGCAGCGGGCGGCCTAGCGGGGGGCACACAGATACGCAGTATTTT. It yields the protein CSGRPSGGHTDTQYF.